Here is one T cell receptor (beta chain) with its context. The count of this clone is one. The clone's antigen remains unknown. It has no much larger one-base neighbor in the sample; base qualities were not kept. The library was obtained by the immunoSEQ multiplex PCR assay. TCRbeta CDR3 sequencing was performed as a commercial service by an external provider. The paper's data handling went like this. The analyses used productive nucleotide sequences together with amino acid sequences obtained by in silico translation. Diversity was quantified by Renyi entropy over a range of alpha values, with sample size equalised by taking the median of 200 repeated subsamples. Pairwise repertoire distance was calculated as one minus the Chao-modified Jaccard index to correct for under-sampling and was used for clustering. Frequency-weighted overlap with synovial clonotypes was computed at 200 sample sizes with 200 draws without replacement at each size, and the value at the size of the smaller sample was reported. TCRdb's version of the immuneACCESS table is confined to in-frame rearrangements and falls short of the full clone set. An unresolved V gene accounts for under half of the shortfall where checked; the remainder is of unknown origin. V and J calls and clone size come straight from that table; D and trimming were deduced from the DNA. The sample profile shows over 30,000 clones; about 94% of them were found once. Approximately 0.7% of the sample goes to the ten largest clones.

Donors of the sequenced samples were patients with active juvenile idiopathic arthritis. Right after thawing, the cells went straight into sorting, and Live/Dead Fixable Near-IR Stain was used to exclude dead cells. The record originates from a study of circulating and synovial CD4+ cells in juvenile arthritis (TCRdb year 2014). Broadly, across the study: Within each patient, the TCRbeta CDR3 repertoires of synovial CD4 T cells, bulk blood CD4 T cells and circulating HLA-DR+ CD4 T cells were compared. The goal of repertoire sequencing was to confirm that a circulating synovial-like CD4 T cell subset was enriched in synovial clonotypes. Here is what the overall study found, with its caveats: CPL and bulk blood CD4 samples differed in T cell genome counts by at least an order of magnitude, so sample-size effects were addressed. No difference between circulating pathogenic-like lymphocytes and bulk blood T cells was detected by traditional Vbeta family usage analysis. Circulating pathogenic-like lymphocytes were found to cluster with synovial T cells, and a substantially higher fraction of CDR3 sequences was shared with synovium by circulating pathogenic-like lymphocytes than by bulk blood. Synovial and circulating pathogenic-like lymphocyte repertoires were less diverse than bulk blood CD4 repertoires, with some CPL samples as oligoclonal as synovium. Because overlap with synovium rose as sequencing depth increased, the measured fractions of shared clonotypes likely underestimated the overlap of the full repertoire.

As encoded in the germline V gene, CDR1 is SGHRS while CDR2 is YFSETQ. At the junction V is shortened by 0 bases and J by 9 bases; bases outside the gene matches: 9. Measured from the cysteine to the phenylalanine, the CDR3 is 15 residues long. Of the read, only the CDR3 DNA is kept; its 45 bases are in frame from base 1. The source is a human donor with juvenile idiopathic arthritis. The rearrangement combines TRBV5-1 with TRBJ2-1, with 7 junctional bases fitting TRBD1. Sequenced material: CD4+ T cells from blood. CDR3 sequence: CASSLEGARRAEQFF. The DNA reads as follows: TGCGCCAGCAGCTTGGAGGGGGCCCGGCGCGCTGAGCAGTTCTTC.